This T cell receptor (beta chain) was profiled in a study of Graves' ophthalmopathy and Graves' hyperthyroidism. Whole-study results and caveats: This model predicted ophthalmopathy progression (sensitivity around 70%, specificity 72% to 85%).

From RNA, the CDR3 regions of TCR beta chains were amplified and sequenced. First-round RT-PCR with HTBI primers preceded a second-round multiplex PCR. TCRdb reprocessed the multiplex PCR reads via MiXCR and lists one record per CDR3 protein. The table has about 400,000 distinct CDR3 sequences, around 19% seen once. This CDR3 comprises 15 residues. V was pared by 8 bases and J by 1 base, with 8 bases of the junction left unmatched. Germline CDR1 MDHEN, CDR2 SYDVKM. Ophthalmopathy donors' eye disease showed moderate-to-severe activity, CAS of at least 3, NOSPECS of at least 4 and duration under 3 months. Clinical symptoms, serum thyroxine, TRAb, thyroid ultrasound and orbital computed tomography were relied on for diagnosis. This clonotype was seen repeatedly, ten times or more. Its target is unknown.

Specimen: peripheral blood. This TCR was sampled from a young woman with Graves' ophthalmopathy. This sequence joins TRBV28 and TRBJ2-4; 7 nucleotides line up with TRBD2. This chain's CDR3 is CASDPAGVAKNIQYF. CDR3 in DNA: TGTGCCAGCGATCCCGCGGGAGTGGCCAAAAACATTCAGTACTTC.